The clone carrying this TCR beta chain was detected a few times. What it binds is not known. V was cut by 3 bases and J by 5 bases, with 25 bases left in between. Germline V lookup: CDR1 SGHVS, CDR2 FQNEAQ. CDR3 length: 19 residues. This record belongs to a study of T cell repertoires in cytomegalovirus infection. Study information: Well-studied HLA-B-restricted CMV epitopes were used in the study alongside recently identified HLA-C-restricted ones. Both a matching HLA type and CMV infection were indicated by public TCR beta signatures. Study conclusions and caveats: HLA-C-restricted CMV-specific TCR beta clonotypes prevailed in the ex vivo response. The cumulative frequency of public TCR beta families identified carriers of CMV plus the relevant HLA.

TCRdb analysed the reads with MiXCR anew, one entry per CDR3 protein. The table lists 300,000 to 400,000 distinct CDR3 sequences, 25% of them singletons, with 13% in the top ten. V usage is TRBV7-8 and J usage is TRBJ2-2, with TRBD2 as a possible D gene (10 bases). This TCR derives from a human donor in good health (CMV status not recorded). Some clones in this sample may be carry-over from other donors' samples. Sequenced here: cultured PBMCs, sampled from culture after CMV antigen stimulation. CDR3 region: CASSFGDRATSGFTGELFF. The CDR3 DNA reads as TGTGCCAGCAGCTTCGGGGACAGGGCGACTAGCGGGTTTACCGGGGAGCTGTTTTTT.